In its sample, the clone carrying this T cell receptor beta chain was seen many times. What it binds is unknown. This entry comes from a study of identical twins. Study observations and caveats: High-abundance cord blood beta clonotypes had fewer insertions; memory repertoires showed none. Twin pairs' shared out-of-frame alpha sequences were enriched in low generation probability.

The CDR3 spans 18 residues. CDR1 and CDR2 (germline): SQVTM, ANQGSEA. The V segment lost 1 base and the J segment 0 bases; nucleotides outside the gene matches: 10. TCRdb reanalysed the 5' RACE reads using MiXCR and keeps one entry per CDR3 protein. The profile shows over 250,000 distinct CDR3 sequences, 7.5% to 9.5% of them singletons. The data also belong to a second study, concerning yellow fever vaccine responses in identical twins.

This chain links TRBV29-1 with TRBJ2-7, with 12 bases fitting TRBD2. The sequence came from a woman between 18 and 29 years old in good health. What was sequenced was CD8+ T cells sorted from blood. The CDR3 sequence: CSVEGLAGGGGTSYEQYF. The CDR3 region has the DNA TGCAGCGTTGAAGGGCTAGCGGGAGGGGGGGGAACCTCCTACGAGCAGTACTTC.